One and the same sample provided the 14 T cell receptor beta chains below, sequenced in a study of blood T cell repertoires in COVID-19. Generated by immunoSEQ multiplex PCR, the TCRdb table keeps only in-frame clones and is missing some. In the table there are more than 20,000 clones, 75% to 85% of which are singletons. Sequencing used peripheral blood. Every receptor here comes from an older man with active or convalescent COVID-19.

The V gene is TRBV7-2, the J gene TRBJ1-1; 8 positions agree with TRBD1. Germline CDR1 is SGHTA and CDR2 is FQGNSA. This CDR3 region has 15 residues. The J segment lost 1 base and the V segment lost 2 bases, leaving 3 bases of the junction unmatched. CDR3 sequence: CASSLSGTGNTEAFF. The CDR3 DNA follows: TGTGCCAGCAGCTTATCCGGGACAGGGAACACTGAAGCTTTCTTT.

This chain links TRBV5-1 with TRBJ2-2; perhaps TRBD2 as D (6 bases). Germline V CDR1 and CDR2: SGHRS, YFSETQ. V lost 3 bases, J lost 0 bases, and 12 bases lay in between. The CDR3 length is 16 residues. The CDR3 nucleotides are TGCGCCAGCAGCTCGGAGGGTCGGTCGAACACCGGGGAGCTGTTTTTT. Translated: CASSSEGRSNTGELFF.

This clone was detected only a few times. This rearrangement joins TRBV4-3 to TRBJ1-5, with D possibly being TRBD1 (6 bases). Germline V gene lookup returns CDR1 LGHNA and CDR2 YSLEER. Trimming removed 1 base at V and 1 base at J, with 11 bases between. This CDR3 is built from 16 residues. The CDR3 is CASSQVLGGSNQPQHF. CDR3 coding DNA: TGCGCCAGCAGCCAAGTTCTAGGGGGAAGCAATCAGCCCCAGCATTTT.

The chain joins TRBV3-1 (or the pseudogene TRBV3-2) to TRBJ1-1, with TRBD1 identical over 12 bases. J was trimmed by 5 bases and V by 5 bases; bases with no gene match: 9. The CDR3 sequence is 16 residues long. Germline assignment: CDR1 LGHDT and CDR2 YNNKEL (reference sequence). The CDR3: CASSARDRGPGTEAFF. CDR3 sequence (DNA): TGTGCCAGCAGCGCCCGGGACAGGGGGCCAGGGACTGAAGCTTTCTTT.

The DNA of the CDR3 is TGTGCCAGCAGCTTGGCACAGGGTCCCTACGAGCAGTACTTC. Translated: CASSLAQGPYEQYF. The chain recombines TRBV5-5 with TRBJ2-7, with D possibly TRBD1 on 6 matching bases. The CDR3 length is 14 residues. V lost 0 bases and J 2 bases, leaving 9 bases between the germline ends. Per the germline V gene, CDR1 is SGHKS and CDR2 is YYEKEE (reference sequence).

This clone was observed a few times. This rearrangement joins TRBV9 to TRBJ2-1; the D gene is possibly TRBD2 (6 bases). The CDR3 is 14 residues long. The V and J ends lost 3 bases and 5 bases respectively, with 12 bases between them. Germline CDR1 SGDLS, CDR2 YYNGEE. CDR3 region: CASSGGLANNEQFF. In DNA, the CDR3 is TGTGCCAGCAGCGGTGGGCTAGCGAACAATGAGCAGTTCTTC.

Only a few counts were recorded for this clone. This chain connects TRBV2 to TRBJ1-4, with TRBD1 matching over 8 bases. This CDR3 comprises 14 residues. CDR1 is SNHLY and CDR2 is FYNNEI in the germline V gene. Trimming at V came to 2 bases and at J to 14 bases, leaving 10 bases not matched to a gene. The CDR3 nucleotides read TGTGCCAGCAGTGAACAGGGGGCGAGTCGTGATCTGTTTTTT. Amino acid sequence: CASSEQGASRDLFF.

This clone has only a few counts. The chain carries TRBV19 and TRBJ1-1; 8 bases map to TRBD1. Per the germline V gene, CDR1 is LNHDA and CDR2 is SQIVND (reference sequence). There are 12 residues in the CDR3. V gave up 4 bases and J gave up 9 bases; unmatched junction bases: 4. CDR3 amino acids: CASSRTGFKAFF. The CDR3 bases are TGTGCCAGTAGTAGGACAGGGTTTAAAGCTTTCTTT. Drawing the rest from reference TRBV19 and TRBJ1-1, the complete variable domain is DGGITQSPKYLFRKEGQNVTLSCEQNLNHDAMYWYRQDPGQGLRLIYYSQIVNDFQKGDIAEGYSVSREKKESFPLTVTSAQKNPTAFYLCASSRTGFKAFFGQGTRLTVV.

V gene TRBV7-2 combines with J gene TRBJ2-5; 8 nucleotides agree with TRBD2. Matching the DNA end better, TRBJ2-7 makes the J call doubtful. The V gene's germline CDR1 is SGHTA and CDR2 FQGNSA. This CDR3 spans 15 amino acids. CDR3 sequence (DNA): TGTGCCAGCAGTCCAGCGGGAGCCATTACCTACGAGCAGTACTTC. Protein: CASSPAGAITYEQYF.

The CDR3 here is CASSDPGLPNTEAFF. As DNA, the CDR3 is TGTGCCAGCAGTGATCCGGGACTTCCGAACACTGAAGCTTTCTTT. The chain links TRBV25-1 to TRBJ1-1; a weak D match, TRBD1 (5 bases). The CDR3 sequence is 15 residues long. V dropped 3 bases and J dropped 1 base, with 12 bases sitting between them. The germline gives CDR1 MGHDK, CDR2 SYGVNS.

This rearrangement joins TRBV4-1 to TRBJ1-3; 7 positions agree with TRBD1. Germline CDR1 reads MGHRA; CDR2 reads YSYEKL. This CDR3 spans 15 amino acids. With V trimmed by 0 bases and J by 5 bases, 4 bases remained unmatched. CDR3 region: CASSQDGTERNTIYF. CDR3 in DNA: TGCGCCAGCAGCCAAGATGGGACAGAGAGAAACACCATATATTTT.

The rearrangement joins TRBV19 to TRBJ2-1, with D unclear. The V end was cut by 6 bases, the J end by 0 bases, with 12 bases between. Germline V gene data show CDR1 as LNHDA and CDR2 as SQIVND (reference sequence). The CDR3 length is 15 residues. CDR3 sequence: CASRPLALSYNEQFF. For the CDR3, the DNA is TGTGCCAGTAGACCTTTGGCCCTCTCCTACAATGAGCAGTTCTTC.

The genes are TRBV2 and TRBJ2-4, with TRBD1 matching over 7 bases. The V and J ends lost 6 bases and 0 bases, in that order; junction bases with no gene match: 8. Germline V gene sequence: CDR1 SNHLY, CDR2 FYNNEI. CDR3 size: 16 residues. CDR3 DNA: TGTGCCAGCAGGATACAGGGGTTACTAGCCAAAAACATTCAGTACTTC. Translated: CASRIQGLLAKNIQYF. Complete variable domain (other parts from reference TRBV2 and TRBJ2-4): EPEVTQTPSHQVTQMGQEVILRCVPISNHLYFYWYRQILGQKVEFLVSFYNNEISEKSEIFDDQFSVERPDGSNFTLKIRSTKLEDSAMYFCASRIQGLLAKNIQYFGAGTRLSVL.

The chain recombines TRBV21-1 with TRBJ1-4; no DNA check was done on the table's D call, TRBD1. TRBV21-1 corresponds to a pseudogene. The CDR3 sequence is 17 residues long. CDR3 bases: TGTGCCAGCAGCAAAGCCCCCACAAATGCAACTAATGAAAAACTGTTTTTT. Translating gives CASSKAPTNATNEKLFF.